Each of the 17 T cell receptor beta chains below was sequenced from the same sample in a study of blood T cell repertoires in COVID-19. Repertoires were generated with immunoSEQ multiplex PCR, while TCRdb's copy carries only in-frame clones and drops some. The sample contains around 68,000 clones, around 91% of which appear only once. Sequencing used peripheral blood. These receptors came from a man in his fifties or sixties with acute or convalescent COVID-19.

V usage is TRBV6-5 and J usage is TRBJ1-1, with a possible D match to TRBD1 (5 bases). CDR1 is MNHEY, CDR2 SVGAGI, per germline. V shed 0 bases and J shed 5 bases, with 13 bases lying between them. The length of the CDR3 is 15 residues. CDR3 DNA: TGTGCCAGCAGTTACTCGGGGCAGATATTGACTGAAGCTTTCTTT. Translating gives CASSYSGQILTEAFF.

The chain recombines TRBV27 with TRBJ2-5; D is unclear. Germline V lookup: CDR1 MNHEY, CDR2 SMNVEV (reference sequence). This CDR3 is 14 amino acids long. Between the trimmed V and J ends, which lost 6 bases and 5 bases, there was a span of 16 bases. CDR3 loop: CASSPLIAWETQYF. The DNA of the CDR3 is TGTGCCAGCAGCCCGCTAATTGCGTGGGAGACCCAGTACTTC.

V and J are TRBV4-3 and TRBJ2-3, with 12 bases matching TRBD2. V lost 0 bases and J lost 0; bases outside the gene matches: 13. There are 21 residues in the CDR3. Germline V gives CDR1 LGHNA, CDR2 YSLEER. The CDR3 DNA is TGCGCCAGCAGCCAAGACTGGGGGACTAGCGGGTTCCAATCTAGCACAGATACGCAGTATTTT. Encoded protein: CASSQDWGTSGFQSSTDTQYF.

The chain recombines TRBV15 with TRBJ2-7, with D tentatively TRBD2 (6 bases). The CDR3 totals 13 residues. CDR1 and CDR2 from the germline V gene are LNHNV and YYDKDF (reference sequence). V was cut by 6 bases and J by 1 base, with 10 bases left in between. The CDR3 bases are TGTGCCACCAGGTCGGGAGTTTCCTACGAGCAGTACTTC. Amino acid sequence: CATRSGVSYEQYF.

The rearrangement joins TRBV14 to TRBJ2-1; the D gene is possibly TRBD2 (5 bases). Per the germline V gene, CDR1 is SGHDN and CDR2 is FVKESK. The V end lost 5 bases, the J end lost 6 bases, and 11 bases lay between the germline ends. The CDR3 totals 13 residues. CDR3 nucleotide sequence: TGTGCCAGCAGCAAACGACTAATCAATGAGCAGTTCTTC. Protein product: CASSKRLINEQFF.

This sequence joins TRBV6-2 or TRBV6-3 and TRBJ1-2, with 10 bases aligning to TRBD1. Trimming cost V 4 bases and J 3 bases; bases outside gene matches: 11. CDR1 and CDR2 (germline): MNHEY, SVGEGT. This CDR3 region has 17 residues. CDR3 loop: CASSSTPGTGAHYGYTF. CDR3 nucleotide sequence: TGTGCCAGCAGTTCAACACCCGGGACAGGGGCCCACTATGGCTACACCTTC.

This chain links TRBV28 with TRBJ1-5; no reliable D call. CDR1 and CDR2 from the germline V gene are MDHEN and SYDVKM. The CDR3 length is 15 residues. V lost 6 bases to trimming and J lost 0 bases, with 12 bases between them. The CDR3 loop is CASRSGFDSNQPQHF. Written as DNA, the CDR3 is TGTGCCAGCAGGTCGGGATTCGATAGCAATCAGCCCCAGCATTTT.

This clone occurred once. The chain recombines TRBV7-2 with TRBJ2-1, with 14 positions matching TRBD2. V lost 5 bases and J lost 8; bases outside the gene matches: 5. The CDR3 consists of 15 residues. The germline gives CDR1 SGHTA, CDR2 FQGNSA. The CDR3 is CASSATSGRVYEQFF. The CDR3 DNA is TGTGCCAGCAGCGCGACTAGCGGGAGGGTTTATGAGCAGTTCTTC.

V is TRBV7-2 and J is TRBJ1-4, with D possibly being TRBD1 (6 bases). This CDR3 has 14 residues. CDR1 and CDR2 (germline): SGHTA, FQGNSA. The V gene lost 5 bases and the J gene lost 4 bases, with 11 bases spanning the gap. The CDR3 is CASSRGQINEKLFF. The DNA of the CDR3 is TGTGCCAGCAGCCGTGGACAGATTAATGAAAAACTGTTTTTT.

The chain combines TRBV5-1 with TRBJ1-1; D unclear. Looked up from germline, CDR1 is SGHRS and CDR2 is YFSETQ. The germline V and J ends were trimmed by 4 bases and 2 bases, with 18 bases remaining between them. CDR3 length: 16 residues. CDR3 residues: CASSKAMVSENTEAFF. DNA for the CDR3: TGCGCCAGCAGCAAGGCGATGGTCAGCGAAAACACTGAAGCTTTCTTT.

The V call is TRBV24-1, the J call TRBJ2-1; D might be TRBD2 (5 bases). Looked up from germline, CDR1 is KGHDR and CDR2 is SFDVKD. The CDR3 has 14 amino acids. V was clipped by 4 bases and J by 0 bases, with 6 bases between them. The CDR3 is CATSEGGSYNEQFF. The CDR3 coding sequence is TGTGCCACCAGTGAAGGAGGCTCCTACAATGAGCAGTTCTTC.

In this sample, this clone turned up a few times. V gene TRBV7-2 combines with J gene TRBJ2-1; TRBD2 agrees at 11 bases. The CDR3 is 15 amino acids. The germline gives CDR1 SGHTA, CDR2 FQGNSA. J gave up 6 bases and V 6 bases, and 7 bases lay outside the gene matches. The CDR3 DNA reads as TGTGCCAGCAGACCTGGACTAGCGGGTGGCAATGAGCAGTTCTTC. Amino acid sequence: CASRPGLAGGNEQFF.

This chain connects TRBV19 to TRBJ2-7; no reliable D call. V lost 1 base and J 3 bases, leaving 13 bases between the germline ends. The CDR3 runs to 15 residues. The V gene's germline CDR1 is LNHDA and CDR2 SQIVND (reference sequence). The CDR3 loop is CASSIVGTPIYEQYF. CDR3 nucleotides: TGTGCCAGTAGTATAGTTGGCACCCCGATCTACGAGCAGTACTTC.

The chain combines TRBV12-3 or TRBV12-4 with TRBJ1-2; D may be TRBD1 (5 bases). The CDR3 covers 12 residues. Trimming took 3 bases from V and 4 from J, leaving 6 bases between them. The CDR3 DNA sequence: TGTGCCAGCAGTTTCCAGGGCTATGGCTACACCTTC. Its protein is CASSFQGYGYTF.

CDR3 sequence reads: CASSLPGQSTDTQYF. The CDR3 coding sequence is TGTGCCAGCAGCTTGCCGGGACAGAGCACAGATACGCAGTATTTT. This chain uses TRBV7-9 with TRBJ2-3, with 7 positions matching TRBD1. CDR1 SEHNR and CDR2 FQNEAQ come from the germline V gene (reference sequence). This CDR3 spans 15 amino acids. V was clipped by 3 bases and J by 0 bases; unmatched bases: 3.

This sequence joins TRBV21-1 and TRBJ2-5; the table's D call TRBD2 went unverified against the DNA. TRBV21-1 is classified as a pseudogene. This CDR3 has 13 amino acids. The CDR3 DNA sequence: TGTGCCAGCAGCAATCGTAGACAAGAGACCCAGTACTTC. Protein: CASSNRRQETQYF.

The chain employs TRBV7-2 and TRBJ2-3; unclear D gene. Germline CDR1 and CDR2: SGHTA and FQGNSA. There are 13 residues in the CDR3. Trimming stripped 5 bases from V and 1 base from J, with 7 bases between. CDR3 loop: CASSPVGTDTQYF. CDR3 coding DNA: TGTGCCAGCAGCCCCGTCGGCACAGATACGCAGTATTTT.